A single sample is the source of the 27 T cell receptor beta chains below, sequenced in a study of T-cell memory formation after mild COVID-19. MiXCR, run by TCRdb on the 5' RACE reads, gives a single entry per CDR3 protein. The sample contains hundreds of thousands of distinct CDR3 sequences, 15% to 20% of which appear only once. Sequencing was done on a sample of PBMCs or a T cell subset sorted from them (not recorded which). The receptors derive from an adult woman who had mild COVID-19 (a few samples of this study predate the infection). Cell type and time point are not known.

This chain connects TRBV5-4 to TRBJ2-1, with TRBD2 identical over 7 bases. Trimming removed 2 bases from V and 10 bases from J; junction bases left unmatched: 15. The CDR3 has 16 residues. In germline, CDR1 is SGHNT, CDR2 YYREEE (reference sequence). CDR3 in amino acids: CASSLLGRGVPPEQFF. CDR3 DNA: TGTGCCAGCAGCTTATTGGGCCGGGGGGTACCCCCCGAGCAGTTCTTC.

This clonotype was detected a few times. The rearrangement uses TRBV23-1 and TRBJ2-5, with TRBD1 identical over 8 bases. TRBV23-1 is given ORF status, its function remaining uncertain. This CDR3 is 15 amino acids long. J lost 4 bases, V lost 0 bases, and 4 bases had no gene match. CDR3 nucleotides: TGCGCCAGCAGTCAATCGCGCGACAGGGGAGAGACCCAGTACTTC. Protein sequence: CASSQSRDRGETQYF.

This clonotype has a single count. The J gene is TRBJ2-3, the V gene TRBV6-1, with 8 bases matching TRBD2. With 7 bases clipped from V and 4 bases from J, the junction kept 7 bases outside the gene matches. The CDR3 runs 14 residues. Germline V CDR1 and CDR2: MNHNS, SASEGT. The CDR3 here is CASIGGAWADTQYF. CDR3 nucleotides: TGTGCCAGCATCGGGGGGGCTTGGGCAGATACGCAGTATTTT.

The chain links TRBV6-5 to TRBJ2-2; no clear D gene. Between the trimmed V and J ends, which lost 6 bases and 1 base, there was a span of 9 bases. Germline V gene lookup returns CDR1 MNHEY and CDR2 SVGAGI. The CDR3 length is 14 residues. CDR3 loop: CASRRTVNTGELFF. Written as DNA, the CDR3 is TGTGCCAGCAGACGGACGGTGAACACCGGGGAGCTGTTTTTT.

This clonotype was counted a few times. The chain uses TRBV21-1 and TRBJ2-7; the table's D call, TRBD2, has no DNA check behind it. TRBV21-1 is a known pseudogene. This CDR3 spans 14 amino acids. The CDR3 nucleotides are TGTGCCAGCAGCAAAGAAACTAGGGGGTACGAGCAGTACTTC. This codes for CASSKETRGYEQYF.

The chain is built from TRBV20-1 and TRBJ2-7; tentatively, D is TRBD2 (5 bases). The CDR3 has 13 amino acids. Germline V gene data show CDR1 as DFQATT and CDR2 as SNEGSKA (reference sequence). V lost 2 bases, J lost 2 bases, and 10 bases lay in between. The CDR3 is CSARIGVAYEQYF. In nucleotides, the CDR3 is TGCAGTGCTAGAATCGGGGTAGCCTACGAGCAGTACTTC.

A few counts support this clonotype. Here the CDR3 DNA reads TGCGCCAGCAGCTTGCCTAGCGGAGGCTACAATGAGCAGTTCTTC. It encodes CASSLPSGGYNEQFF. The chain employs TRBV5-1 and TRBJ2-1; 7 nucleotides line up with TRBD2. The CDR3 is 15 amino acids. Germline CDR1 is SGHRS and CDR2 is YFSETQ. After removal of 1 base from V and 3 bases from J, the junction contained 4 bases not matched to a gene.

The table lists this clonotype with a few counts. The rearrangement links TRBV18 to TRBJ2-2; D is ambiguous. The CDR3 spans 14 residues. Germline CDR1 reads KGHSH; CDR2 reads LQKENI. The V end lost 3 bases, the J end lost 0 bases, and 5 bases lay between the germline ends. Here the CDR3 reads CASSPSANTGELFF. CDR3 bases: TGTGCCAGCTCACCCTCGGCGAACACCGGGGAGCTGTTTTTT. Full variable domain (outside the CDR3, taken from reference TRBV18 and TRBJ2-2): NAGVMQNPRHLVRRRGQEARLRCSPMKGHSHVYWYRQLPEEGLKFMVYLQKENIIDESGMPKERFSAEFPKEGPSILRIQQVVRGDSAAYFCASSPSANTGELFFGEGSRLTVL.

This clonotype was seen only a few times. V gene TRBV12-3 or TRBV12-4 combines with J gene TRBJ1-5, with D possibly being TRBD1 (5 bases). Trimming removed 7 bases at V and 3 bases at J, with 13 bases between. The CDR3 covers 14 residues. CDR3 region: CASKSTVPNQPQHF. Here the CDR3 DNA reads TGTGCCAGCAAGTCGACAGTCCCCAATCAGCCCCAGCATTTT.

The chain carries TRBV6-4 and TRBJ2-1; a weak D match, TRBD2 (7 bases). There are 14 residues in the CDR3. Per the germline V gene, CDR1 is MRHNA and CDR2 is SNTAGT. The V end was cut by 3 bases, the J end by 3 bases, with 9 bases between. This CDR3 reads CASSEGGHYNEQFF. The CDR3 DNA sequence: TGTGCCAGCAGTGAGGGGGGGCACTACAATGAGCAGTTCTTC.

This chain joins TRBV19 and TRBJ1-1, with a possible D match to TRBD1 (5 bases). Looked up from germline, CDR1 is LNHDA and CDR2 is SQIVND (reference sequence). CDR3 length equals 17 residues. Trimming removed 3 bases from V and 4 bases from J, with 21 bases in between. Written as DNA, the CDR3 is TGTGCCAGTAGTATGTTGGGGCCCGATCGTCCGGCCACTGAAGCTTTCTTT. It codes for CASSMLGPDRPATEAFF.

The sample holds a few counts of this clonotype. The chain carries TRBV12-3 or TRBV12-4 and TRBJ1-2, with D unresolved. Between the trimmed V and J ends, which lost 2 bases and 2 bases, there was a span of 12 bases. This CDR3 comprises 15 residues. Written as DNA, the CDR3 is TGTGCCAGCAGTTTATACGCAGGCGACAACTATGGCTACACCTTC. It codes for CASSLYAGDNYGYTF.

The gene calls are TRBV28 and TRBJ2-7; unclear D gene. This CDR3 has 12 residues. Germline CDR1 is MDHEN and CDR2 is SYDVKM. The ends were cut back, 8 bases at V and 5 bases at J, with 13 bases in the middle. The CDR3 loop is CASGLYTHEQYF. The CDR3 bases are TGTGCCAGCGGGCTTTATACCCACGAGCAGTACTTC.

Remarks on this clonotype: A much larger clonotype is one base distant, so this may be a read error. V is TRBV12-3 or TRBV12-4 and J is TRBJ2-7, with 8 bases aligning to TRBD1. The CDR3 is 15 amino acids. CDR3 in amino acids: CASSPGQGLGYEKYF. The CDR3 DNA reads TGTGCCAGCAGTCCAGGACAGGGTTTAGGCTACGAGAAGTACTTC.

This clonotype was seen more than once but under ten times. The chain couples TRBV7-9 to TRBJ2-5; D is possibly TRBD2 (6 bases). Germline CDR1 SEHNR, CDR2 FQNEAQ (reference sequence). Trimming left V 5 bases short and J 4 bases short, with 14 bases between. The CDR3 is 14 amino acids. CDR3 DNA sequence: TGTGCCAGCAGCCGACCGACTAGTGGAGAGACCCAGTACTTC. Translation: CASSRPTSGETQYF.

The gene calls are TRBV4-3 and TRBJ2-7, with 7 bases that match TRBD1. Trimming took 3 bases from V and 3 from J; bases not matched to a gene: 5. The CDR3 contains 14 residues. The V gene's germline CDR1 is LGHNA and CDR2 YSLEER. CDR3 DNA: TGCGCCAGCAGCCAGTCAGGGGGAAGCTACGAGCAGTACTTC. Amino acid sequence: CASSQSGGSYEQYF.

This clonotype was seen only a few times. This rearrangement joins TRBV21-1 to TRBJ2-7; the table's D call of TRBD1 was not tested on the DNA. TRBV21-1 is termed a pseudogene. This CDR3 region has 16 residues. This CDR3 reads CASSKRNSLIDYEQYF. The CDR3 DNA sequence: TGTGCCAGCAGCAAACGGAACAGCCTGATTGACTACGAGCAGTACTTC.

This sequence joins TRBV5-4 and TRBJ1-6, with a weak D call TRBD1 (6 bases). The CDR3 consists of 18 residues. The V end lost 0 bases, the J end lost 9 bases, and 22 bases lay between the germline ends. Germline CDR1 is SGHNT and CDR2 is YYREEE (reference sequence). In nucleotides, the CDR3 is TGTGCCAGCAGCTTGGCCCTTCCGTCAGGGGCGCCTCGTTCACCCCTCCACTTT. It encodes CASSLALPSGAPRSPLHF.

Points on this clonotype: At one end the junction does not follow the germline gene, possibly because of a read error. This chain joins TRBV5-1 and TRBJ1-2, with D tentatively TRBD1 (5 bases). The CDR3 is 14 residues long. Germline assignment: CDR1 SGHRS and CDR2 YFSETQ. The CDR3 spells CARSLGSEGYGYTF. The CDR3 region has the DNA TGCGCCAGAAGCTTGGGGTCGGAGGGGTATGGCTACACCTTC. Full variable domain (missing parts from reference TRBV5-1 and TRBJ1-2): KAGVTQTPRYLIKTRGQQVTLSCSPISGHRSVSWYQQTPGQGLQFLFEYFSETQRNKGNFPGRFSGRQFSNSRSEMNVSTLELGDSALYLCARSLGSEGYGYTFGSGTRLTVV.

This rearrangement joins TRBV6-5 to TRBJ2-6, with TRBD2 matching over 8 bases. This CDR3 is built from 19 residues. The germline CDR1 and CDR2 sequences are MNHEY and SVGAGI. After removal of 6 bases from V and 1 base from J, the junction contained 14 bases not matched to a gene. The CDR3 region has the DNA TGTGCCAGCAGCCCCGGGGGGGGACACCCGTCTTCTGGGGCCAACGTCCTGACTTTC. Amino acid sequence: CASSPGGGHPSSGANVLTF.

This clonotype was seen many times. This chain links TRBV7-6 with TRBJ2-3, with 14 bases that match TRBD2. From germline, CDR1 is SGHVS and CDR2 FNYEAQ. This CDR3 has 16 residues. The V segment lost 4 bases and the J segment 5 bases; nucleotides outside the gene matches: 5. The CDR3 reads CASSSGLAGVGDTQYF. The CDR3 region has the DNA TGTGCCAGCAGCTCGGGACTAGCGGGAGTCGGAGATACGCAGTATTTT.

This chain links TRBV7-6 with TRBJ2-7, with 10 bases matching TRBD1. Germline CDR1 SGHVS, CDR2 FNYEAQ. This CDR3 is 15 amino acids long. Trimming removed 7 bases from V and 0 bases from J; junction bases left unmatched: 6. The CDR3 bases are TGTGCCAGCACGACAGGGGGCGCGGGCTCCTACGAGCAGTACTTC. The encoded protein is CASTTGGAGSYEQYF.

This clonotype was counted between two and nine times. The rearrangement links TRBV11-2 to TRBJ2-1; the match to TRBD2 covers 10 bases. V was clipped by 3 bases and J by 12 bases; unmatched bases: 11. CDR1 and CDR2 from the germline V gene are SGHAT and FQNNGV. The CDR3 spans 15 residues. CDR3 in DNA: TGTGCCAGCAGCTTGGGACTAGCGACTATATCTGGGCAGTTCTTC. It codes for CASSLGLATISGQFF.

The chain combines TRBV19 with TRBJ2-1; 9 nucleotides agree with TRBD2. V shed 6 bases, J shed 9 bases, and the junction held 6 bases outside the gene matches. Germline loops: CDR1 LNHDA, CDR2 SQIVND (reference sequence). The CDR3 loop spans 13 amino acids. CDR3 DNA: TGTGCCAGTAGCGGACTAGCGATAGGTGAGCAGTTCTTC. It codes for CASSGLAIGEQFF.

This clonotype was counted only a few times. The chain combines TRBV7-2 with TRBJ2-1; 8 positions agree with TRBD2. Germline lookup yields CDR1 SGHTA and CDR2 FQGNSA. The CDR3 loop spans 21 amino acids. Trimming at V came to 1 base and at J to 0 bases, leaving 17 bases not matched to a gene. Written as DNA, the CDR3 is TGTGCCAGCAGCTTAGGTACTAGCGGCCCCGGTTGGGTTAACTCCTACAATGAGCAGTTCTTC. Its translation: CASSLGTSGPGWVNSYNEQFF.

The sample holds a few counts of this clonotype. The chain combines TRBV29-1 with TRBJ2-1; 7 bases align to TRBD2. The V gene's germline CDR1 is SQVTM and CDR2 ANQGSEA. J lost 2 bases, V lost 3 bases, and 16 bases had no gene match. The CDR3 is 18 amino acids. This CDR3 is CSVESSRGGVSPYNEQFF. The CDR3 bases are TGCAGCGTTGAGTCATCAAGGGGAGGGGTCTCGCCCTACAATGAGCAGTTCTTC.

This clonotype has a handful of counts. CDR3 protein: CASASGGSDTQYF. The DNA for the CDR3 is TGTGCCAGCGCTAGCGGGGGGTCAGATACGCAGTATTTT. The chain couples TRBV6-6 to TRBJ2-3; 11 nucleotides line up with TRBD2. V lost 8 bases and J lost 4; bases outside the gene matches: 2. The germline V gene has CDR1 MNHNY and CDR2 SVGAGI (reference sequence). The CDR3 loop spans 13 amino acids.